This T cell receptor beta chain was observed in a study of blood T cell repertoires in COVID-19. Study-wide context: Sites across the United States, Italy and Spain contributed samples from acute and convalescent COVID-19. PBMCs, B-cell-depleted T cells, or T cells provided the cDNA or gDNA that made up the material.

Germline CDR1 reads MNHEY; CDR2 reads SVGAGI. Deletions cut 6 bases from V and 0 bases from J, with 9 bases between. The CDR3 is 15 residues long. Sequenced by immunoSEQ multiplex PCR; TCRdb stores in-frame clones only, minus some. The sample lists a few hundred thousand clones, 85% occurring once. Sequenced: peripheral blood. This TCR derives from a woman younger than 30 with acute or convalescent COVID-19. This rearrangement joins TRBV6-5 to TRBJ1-6; D remains ambiguous. This chain's CDR3 is CASRTSSSYNSPLHF. The DNA of the CDR3 is TGTGCCAGCAGGACGTCTAGCTCCTATAATTCACCCCTCCACTTT.